The 11 T cell receptor beta chains below all came from one sample that was sequenced in a study of blood T cell repertoires in COVID-19. Clones were read by immunoSEQ multiplex PCR, and TCRdb kept only the in-frame ones, dropping some. Here the sample spans around 130,000 clones, about 80% being singletons. Source material: peripheral blood. The receptors come from a human donor in a cohort sampled during active COVID-19.

About this clone: The sample has other DNA sequences that encode this CDR3 too. The chain uses TRBV5-1 and TRBJ2-1; D is ambiguous. Germline V gives CDR1 SGHRS, CDR2 YFSETQ. The CDR3 contains 13 residues. The V gene lost 0 bases and the J gene lost 9 bases, with 10 bases spanning the gap. The DNA for the CDR3 is TGCGCCAGCAGCTTGGGCTGGCGCGGTGAGCAGTTCTTC. Protein product: CASSLGWRGEQFF. The entire variable domain, with the rest obtained from reference TRBV5-1 and TRBJ2-1, is as follows: KAGVTQTPRYLIKTRGQQVTLSCSPISGHRSVSWYQQTPGQGLQFLFEYFSETQRNKGNFPGRFSGRQFSNSRSEMNVSTLELGDSALYLCASSLGWRGEQFFGPGTRLTVL.

The chain is built from TRBV27 and TRBJ1-1, with D possibly being TRBD1 (5 bases). With 5 bases removed from V and 5 bases from J, the gap between germline ends came to 12 bases. Germline V CDR1 and CDR2: MNHEY, SMNVEV (reference sequence). This CDR3 contains 13 residues. CDR3 nucleotides: TGTGCCAGCAGTCCGGGACTTGGGACTGAAGCTTTCTTT. Translating gives CASSPGLGTEAFF.

V gene TRBV19 combines with J gene TRBJ1-1; the match to TRBD1 covers 7 bases. Germline V CDR1 and CDR2: LNHDA, SQIVND (reference sequence). Unmatched junction bases numbered 4, after V lost 3 bases and J lost 3 bases. CDR3 length: 14 residues. The CDR3 nucleotides read TGTGCCAGTAGTATCTACAGGGGCGACACTGAAGCTTTCTTT. Translating it yields CASSIYRGDTEAFF.

The rearrangement links TRBV4-2 to TRBJ1-6, with unresolved D. Trimming removed 0 bases from V and 18 bases from J, with 15 bases in between. This CDR3 is 13 amino acids long. The V gene's germline CDR1 is LGHNA and CDR2 YNFKEQ. The CDR3 nucleotides read TGTGCCAGCAGCCAAGAGGTGGGCGCAAGGCGCCACTTT. Translation gives CASSQEVGARRHF.

Remarks on this clone: Different DNA sequences within this sample yield the same CDR3. This chain uses TRBV18 with TRBJ1-4; TRBD1 is a possible D gene (5 bases). This CDR3 is built from 15 residues. The germline CDR1 and CDR2 sequences are KGHSH and LQKENI. Trimming took 3 bases from V and 0 from J, leaving 8 bases between them. CDR3 DNA sequence: TGTGCCAGCTCACCCGCGACAGCAACTAATGAAAAACTGTTTTTT. Translated: CASSPATATNEKLFF.

The chain recombines TRBV2 with TRBJ2-7; 10 nucleotides match TRBD1. The germline gives CDR1 SNHLY, CDR2 FYNNEI. The CDR3 loop spans 14 amino acids. V lost 6 bases, J lost 4 bases, and 6 bases stayed unmatched. CDR3 amino acids: CASSRGQGEYEQYF. The CDR3 bases are TGTGCCAGCAGCCGAGGACAGGGGGAATACGAGCAGTACTTC.

This sequence joins TRBV27 and TRBJ1-4; perhaps TRBD1 as D (5 bases). The CDR3 runs 14 residues. The germline V and J ends were trimmed by 5 bases and 5 bases, with 12 bases remaining between them. The germline CDR1 and CDR2 sequences are MNHEY and SMNVEV (reference sequence). CDR3 amino acids: CASSPRSGNEKLFF. The CDR3 bases are TGTGCCAGCAGTCCCCGATCAGGGAATGAAAAACTGTTTTTT.

The V and J genes are TRBV27 and TRBJ2-7; maybe TRBD2 (5 bases). Germline V gives CDR1 MNHEY, CDR2 SMNVEV (reference sequence). This CDR3 spans 14 amino acids. The V gene lost 4 bases and the J gene lost 3 bases, with 13 bases spanning the gap. The CDR3 bases are TGTGCCAGCAGTTCAACTAGTCTTATCTACGAGCAGTACTTC. Its translation: CASSSTSLIYEQYF.

The V gene is TRBV15, the J gene TRBJ2-6, with D hard to call. The CDR3 length is 16 residues. The V end lost 1 base, the J end lost 4 bases, and 11 bases lay between the germline ends. Looked up from germline, CDR1 is LNHNV and CDR2 is YYDKDF (reference sequence). CDR3 sequence reads: CATSRALQTGANVLTF. CDR3 nucleotides: TGTGCCACCAGCAGAGCCTTACAAACCGGGGCCAACGTCCTGACTTTC.

The chain couples TRBV10-2 to TRBJ2-5, with D possibly being TRBD2 (6 bases). The V end was cut by 5 bases, the J end by 5 bases, with 15 bases between. Germline lookup yields CDR1 WSHSY and CDR2 SAAADI. The CDR3 sequence is 14 residues long. The CDR3: CASSLTSGRETQYF. CDR3 sequence (DNA): TGCGCCAGCAGTCTGACCTCTGGGAGGGAGACCCAGTACTTC.

This clone occurred once. V and J are TRBV25-1 and TRBJ2-7; D is possibly TRBD1 (6 bases). CDR3 length equals 12 residues. Trimming cost V 5 bases and J 3 bases, with 8 bases left between them. Germline loops: CDR1 MGHDK, CDR2 SYGVNS. CDR3 coding DNA: TGTGCCAGCAGTCAGGGGATCTACGAGCAGTACTTC. This encodes CASSQGIYEQYF.